Listed below are T cell receptor beta chains from one sample, sequenced in a study of shared clonotypes between healthy human individuals. TCRdb keeps only in-frame clones here, not all; method: immunoSEQ multiplex PCR. The sample gives roughly 500,000 clones, roughly 78% of which show up once; under 15% is in the top ten. The specimen sequenced was PBMCs. The receptor set was obtained from a woman in her forties in good health. Some clones in this sample may be carry-over from other donors' samples. CDR3s include the opening cysteine and the closing phenylalanine or tryptophan. The D gene is left open where the match is weak. A clone size is listed for some rows: how often the clone was seen (once, few, many), or a class if it is expanded.

size	length	D	V	J	CDR3	DNA
.	17	.	TRBV18	TRBJ1-3	CASSPQYPGFSGNTIYF	TGTGCCAGCTCACCACAATACCCAGGCTTCTCTGGAAACACCATATATTTT
.	14	TRBD2	TRBV7-9	TRBJ2-5	CASSFSGRRETQYF	TGTGCCAGCAGCTTCAGCGGGAGGAGAGAGACCCAGTACTTC
.	17	TRBD2	TRBV6-1	TRBJ2-1	CASSEYRLAGGYNEQFF	TGTGCCAGCAGTGAATACAGACTAGCGGGGGGCTACAATGAGCAGTTCTTC
.	13	.	TRBV30	TRBJ2-7	CAWSGGVPYEQYF	TGTGCCTGGAGTGGGGGGGTGCCCTACGAGCAGTACTTC
once	18	TRBD2	TRBV4-1	TRBJ2-3	CASSQDPPGRSPTDTQYF	TGCGCCAGCAGCCAAGACCCACCCGGGAGGTCTCCAACAGATACGCAGTATTTT
few	15	TRBD1	TRBV9	TRBJ1-2	CASSVAGTGDYGYTF	TGTGCCAGCAGCGTAGCGGGAACAGGGGACTATGGCTACACCTTC
.	21	.	TRBV7-5	TRBJ2-4	CVRSLAKGGVRWIVASNIQYF	TGTGTCAGAAGCTTAGCGAAAGGGGGGGTTCGGTGGATTGTCGCAAGTAACATTCAGTACTTC
.	17	TRBD2	TRBV5-1	TRBJ2-3	CASSLSLAGGSTDTQYF	TGCGCCAGCAGCTTGTCACTAGCGGGAGGATCCACAGATACGCAGTATTTT
.	15	.	TRBV18	TRBJ1-3	CASSPPIPSGNTIYF	TGTGCCAGCTCACCACCCATTCCCTCTGGAAACACCATATATTTT
few	15	TRBD1	TRBV15	TRBJ1-6	CATSRAIQGNSPLHF	TGTGCCACCAGCAGAGCTATACAGGGGAATTCACCCCTCCACTTT
.	21	TRBD2	TRBV30	TRBJ2-1	CAWSVRLLAGGLAVPYNEQFF	TGTGCCTGGAGTGTCCGACTCCTAGCGGGAGGGCTAGCAGTCCCCTACAATGAGCAGTTCTTC
.	15	.	TRBV11-2	TRBJ2-5	CASSLAVGNQETQYF	TGTGCCAGCAGCTTAGCTGTGGGGAACCAAGAGACCCAGTACTTC
once	15	TRBD2	TRBV18	TRBJ2-1	CASSLPAGGYNEQFF	TGTGCCAGCTCACTGCCAGCGGGAGGGTACAATGAGCAGTTCTTC
.	15	.	TRBV4-1	TRBJ2-7	CASSRRDIPSYEQYF	TGCGCCAGCAGCCGGAGGGACATCCCCTCCTACGAGCAGTACTTC
.	15	.	TRBV6-1	TRBJ2-7	CASRIGTAGVGEQYF	TGTGCCAGCAGAATTGGGACAGCGGGGGTGGGGGAGCAGTACTTC
.	13	.	TRBV5-5	TRBJ1-5	CASSPLGGQPQHF	TGTGCCAGCAGCCCTTTAGGGGGTCAGCCCCAGCATTTT
once	14	TRBD2	TRBV29-1	TRBJ2-1	CSVGRRESGNEQFF	TGCAGCGTTGGTCGGCGGGAGTCGGGTAATGAGCAGTTCTTC
.	15	.	TRBV7-3	TRBJ2-1	CASSLVAQPFNEQFF	TGTGCCAGCAGCTTAGTGGCGCAGCCTTTCAATGAGCAGTTCTTC
many	14	.	TRBV5-1	TRBJ1-4	CASSLAGQNEKLFF	TGCGCCAGCAGCTTGGCGGGCCAGAATGAAAAACTGTTTTTT
.	13	.	TRBV14	TRBJ2-7	CASSQGNSYEQYF	TGTGCCAGCAGCCAGGGGAATTCCTACGAGCAGTACTTC
.	15	TRBD2	TRBV19	TRBJ2-4	CASRETSGSGYIQYF	TGTGCCAGTCGTGAAACTAGCGGGAGTGGATACATTCAGTACTTC
once	15	TRBD2	TRBV27	TRBJ2-1	CASSLAGASYNEQFF	TGTGCCAGCAGTTTAGCGGGAGCTTCTTACAATGAGCAGTTCTTC
.	17	TRBD1	TRBV5-6	TRBJ2-7	CASSLTGAHLLSYEQYF	TGTGCCAGCAGCTTAACAGGGGCCCACCTCCTCTCCTACGAGCAGTACTTC
few	15	.	TRBV28	TRBJ1-2	CASSPRQARLYGYTF	TGTGCCAGCAGTCCTAGACAGGCTCGACTCTATGGCTACACCTTC
.	15	.	TRBV10-3	TRBJ2-3	CAISETGHSTDTQYF	TGTGCCATCAGTGAGACGGGGCACTCCACAGATACGCAGTATTTT
.	14	.	TRBV5-1	TRBJ2-3	CASSSEGITDTQYF	TGCGCCAGCAGCTCCGAGGGTATCACAGATACGCAGTATTTT
.	15	.	TRBV30	TRBJ1-5	CAWSQRGGGDQPQHF	TGTGCCTGGAGTCAACGAGGGGGTGGCGATCAGCCCCAGCATTTT
few	16	.	TRBV2	TRBJ2-1	CASRGGGLSSYNEQFF	TGTGCCAGCAGGGGAGGGGGTCTGAGCTCCTACAATGAGCAGTTCTTC
.	10	.	TRBV6-1	TRBJ2-7	CASNGYEQYF	TGTGCCAGCAATGGCTACGAGCAGTACTTC
.	15	.	TRBV18	TRBJ2-7	CASSPTGPGSYEQYF	TGTGCCAGCTCACCAACAGGACCCGGATCCTACGAGCAGTACTTC
once	16	TRBD2	TRBV5-1	TRBJ2-1	CASSHSLAIGDNEQFF	TGCGCCAGCAGCCACTCACTAGCGATTGGGGACAATGAGCAGTTCTTC
.	14	.	TRBV7-2	TRBJ1-2	CASSPAGQNYGYTF	TGTGCCAGCAGCCCCGCCGGACAAAACTATGGCTACACCTTC
.	13	.	TRBV10-2	TRBJ1-1	CASLTLSGSEAFF	TGCGCCAGCTTAACCCTTTCGGGCTCTGAAGCTTTCTTT
.	20	.	TRBV13	TRBJ2-1	CASSLKFGTPDLEADNEQFF	TGTGCCAGCAGCTTGAAATTCGGGACTCCAGACTTAGAAGCCGACAATGAGCAGTTCTTC
few	13	TRBD1	TRBV28	TRBJ2-7	CASSSRGPYEQYF	TGTGCCAGCAGTAGCAGGGGGCCTTACGAGCAGTACTTC
many	14	.	TRBV10-3	TRBJ1-5	CAISAGTGAEAQHF	TGTGCCATCAGTGCCGGGACGGGCGCGGAGGCCCAGCATTTT
.	12	.	TRBV19	TRBJ2-3	CASSIGGDTQYF	TGTGCCAGTAGTATCGGTGGAGATACGCAGTATTTT
.	16	.	TRBV19	TRBJ2-7	CASSIGIGGVSYEQYF	TGTGCCAGTAGTATAGGTATTGGCGGGGTCTCCTACGAGCAGTACTTC
.	17	TRBD2	TRBV29-1	TRBJ2-3	CSVARLAGVSGTDTQYF	TGCAGCGTAGCAAGACTAGCGGGAGTGTCTGGCACAGATACGCAGTATTTT
once	12	.	TRBV2	TRBJ2-3	CASSESTDTQYF	TGTGCCAGCAGTGAGAGCACAGATACGCAGTATTTT
.	15	.	TRBV6-1	TRBJ2-6	CASSPGASGANVLTF	TGTGCCAGCAGCCCGGGCGCCTCTGGGGCCAACGTCCTGACTTTC
.	16	.	TRBV9	TRBJ2-1	CASSIGQSRSYNEQFF	TGTGCCAGCAGCATCGGACAGAGCCGCTCCTACAATGAGCAGTTCTTC
.	14	.	TRBV28	TRBJ2-5	CASSLWTPGETQYF	TGTGCCAGCAGTTTATGGACTCCGGGAGAGACCCAGTACTTC
.	16	.	TRBV11-3	TRBJ2-2	CASSLDGQGNTGELFF	TGTGCCAGCAGCTTAGATGGGCAGGGGAACACCGGGGAGCTGTTTTTT
.	17	TRBD1	TRBV6-1	TRBJ2-7	CASSARLGQGSPYEQYF	TGTGCCAGCAGTGCCCGCTTAGGACAGGGGAGCCCGTACGAGCAGTACTTC
.	15	TRBD1	TRBV7-9	TRBJ2-3	CASSLTGQETDTQYF	TGTGCCAGCAGCTTAACTGGACAGGAGACAGATACGCAGTATTTT